This T cell receptor (beta chain) is from a study of T cell repertoires in cytomegalovirus infection. Across the study: An indication of both CMV infection and matching HLA type came from public TCR beta signatures. Study-level results: Dominating the ex vivo response were TCR beta clonotypes that were CMV-specific and HLA-C-restricted. Individuals carrying CMV plus the relevant HLA were identified by cumulative frequency of public TCR beta families.

In its sample, this clonotype was seen many times. Its antigen is not known. TCRdb used MiXCR to reprocess the reads, holding one entry per CDR3 protein. The repertoire consists of about 300,000 distinct CDR3 sequences, with about 23% occurring once and the leading ten covering about 15%. Germline lookup yields CDR1 DFQATT and CDR2 SNEGSKA (reference sequence). V was pared by 0 bases and J by 7 bases, with 10 bases between. This CDR3 has 14 residues. V gene TRBV20-1 combines with J gene TRBJ1-6; perhaps TRBD1 as D (5 bases). This TCR was recovered from a human donor in good health (CMV status not recorded). Some clones in this sample may be carry-over from other donors' samples. Sequenced sample: PBMCs. The CDR3 spells CSARDAGFNSPLHF. DNA for the CDR3: TGCAGTGCTAGAGATGCAGGGTTCAATTCACCCCTCCACTTT.